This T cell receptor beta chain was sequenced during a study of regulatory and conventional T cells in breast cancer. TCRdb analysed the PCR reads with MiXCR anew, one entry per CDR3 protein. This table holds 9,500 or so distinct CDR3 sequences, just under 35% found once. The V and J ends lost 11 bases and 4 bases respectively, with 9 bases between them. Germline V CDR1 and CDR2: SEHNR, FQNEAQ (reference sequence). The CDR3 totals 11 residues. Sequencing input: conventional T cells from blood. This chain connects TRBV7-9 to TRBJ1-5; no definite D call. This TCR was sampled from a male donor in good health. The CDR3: CAPLWNQPQHF. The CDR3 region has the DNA TGTGCCCCATTATGGAATCAGCCCCAGCATTTT.